Following are 16 T cell receptor beta chains from one sample sequenced in a study of blood T cell repertoires in COVID-19. Profiled with immunoSEQ multiplex PCR; TCRdb holds only in-frame clones, not every one. The sample carries around 300,000 clones, approximately 89% recorded once. The specimen sequenced was PBMCs or T cells enriched from blood (not recorded which). The receptors were sampled from a woman between 55 and 75 years old who had recovered from COVID-19.

The chain uses TRBV9 and TRBJ2-3; 10 nucleotides match TRBD2. Germline CDR1 reads SGDLS; CDR2 reads YYNGEE. This CDR3 comprises 16 residues. Trimming at V came to 0 bases and at J to 4 bases, leaving 5 bases not matched to a gene. The CDR3 sequence: CASSVGVAGGADTQYF. In DNA, the CDR3 is TGTGCCAGCAGCGTAGGGGTAGCGGGAGGCGCAGATACGCAGTATTTT.

This chain links TRBV11-2 with TRBJ2-4; tentatively, D is TRBD1 (5 bases). The V gene lost 5 bases and the J gene lost 1 base, with 18 bases spanning the gap. The germline V gene has CDR1 SGHAT and CDR2 FQNNGV. The length of the CDR3 is 17 residues. The CDR3 spells CASSRLGVWMAKNIQYF. The CDR3 bases are TGTGCCAGCAGCCGATTAGGGGTTTGGATGGCCAAAAACATTCAGTACTTC. The full variable domain, completed using reference TRBV11-2 and TRBJ2-4, is EAGVAQSPRYKIIEKRQSVAFWCNPISGHATLYWYQQILGQGPKLLIQFQNNGVVDDSQLPKDRFSAERLKGVDSTLKIQPAKLEDSAVYLCASSRLGVWMAKNIQYFGAGTRLSVL.

This rearrangement joins TRBV11-2 to TRBJ2-3, with 8 bases matching TRBD2. In germline, CDR1 is SGHAT, CDR2 FQNNGV. Unmatched junction bases numbered 9, after V lost 1 base and J lost 6 bases. The CDR3 has 16 residues. The CDR3 protein is CASSLGPAGVVDTQYF. CDR3 sequence (DNA): TGTGCCAGCAGCTTAGGTCCAGCGGGGGTGGTGGATACGCAGTATTTT.

V is TRBV19 and J is TRBJ1-4, with 8 nucleotides matching TRBD1. The length of the CDR3 is 16 residues. V lost 7 bases, J lost 0 bases, and 7 bases stayed unmatched. Germline V CDR1 and CDR2: LNHDA, SQIVND (reference sequence). The CDR3 region has the DNA TGTGCCAGTATGGGGGACAGGAGTTCAACTAATGAAAAACTGTTTTTT. It codes for CASMGDRSSTNEKLFF.

V and J are TRBV12-3 or TRBV12-4 and TRBJ1-1; D remains ambiguous. V lost 5 bases, J lost 5 bases, and 9 bases lay in between. The CDR3 loop spans 12 amino acids. The CDR3 loop reads CASSEGETEAFF. The DNA for the CDR3 is TGTGCCAGCAGTGAGGGCGAGACTGAAGCTTTCTTT.

The chain combines TRBV18 with TRBJ2-3; 8 nucleotides agree with TRBD1. V was clipped by 3 bases and J by 4 bases; unmatched bases: 6. The CDR3 is made up of 15 amino acids. Germline V gene lookup returns CDR1 KGHSH and CDR2 LQKENI. The CDR3 reads CASSPDRASADTQYF. In DNA form, the CDR3 reads TGTGCCAGCTCACCGGACAGGGCTAGCGCAGATACGCAGTATTTT.

The V and J genes are TRBV24-1 and TRBJ2-1, with 7 nucleotides matching TRBD2. The V segment lost 4 bases and the J segment 3 bases; nucleotides outside the gene matches: 8. The germline gives CDR1 KGHDR, CDR2 SFDVKD. The CDR3 runs 16 residues. The CDR3 DNA follows: TGTGCCACCAGTGACCGAGCGGGGAGGGTCTACAATGAGCAGTTCTTC. Amino acid sequence: CATSDRAGRVYNEQFF.

The genes are TRBV2 and TRBJ1-5, with D unclear. CDR3 length equals 13 residues. Deletions cut 8 bases from V and 2 bases from J, with 10 bases between. Germline V gives CDR1 SNHLY, CDR2 FYNNEI. CDR3 bases: TGTGCCAGCGGCGTCGAGGGCAATCAGCCCCAGCATTTT. Amino acid sequence: CASGVEGNQPQHF.

The rearrangement uses TRBV30 and TRBJ1-6; D gene uncertain. The V gene lost 5 bases and the J gene lost 7 bases, with 9 bases spanning the gap. Germline loops: CDR1 GTSNPN, CDR2 SVGIG (reference sequence). There are 12 residues in the CDR3. CDR3 in amino acids: CAWGRINSPLHF. In DNA form, the CDR3 reads TGTGCCTGGGGCAGGATCAATTCACCCCTCCACTTT.

The chain combines TRBV11-3 with TRBJ2-1; 9 positions match TRBD2. CDR3 size: 19 residues. The junction had 11 bases not matched to a gene; V was cut back by 1 base and J by 1 base. Germline V lookup: CDR1 SGHNT, CDR2 YENEEA. In DNA form, the CDR3 reads TGTGCCAGCAGCTTAGGGGTATTGGGTAGCGGGAGTTCCTACAATGAGCAGTTCTTC. Amino acid sequence: CASSLGVLGSGSSYNEQFF.

This clone was counted a single time. This chain uses TRBV19 with TRBJ2-7; TRBD1 agrees at 10 bases. The junction had 6 bases not matched to a gene; V was cut back by 8 bases and J by 5 bases. The CDR3 sequence is 13 residues long. Germline CDR1 reads LNHDA; CDR2 reads SQIVND (reference sequence). The CDR3 protein is CASGTGVIDEQYF. For the CDR3, the DNA is TGTGCCAGTGGGACAGGGGTCATAGACGAGCAGTACTTC.

V gene TRBV6-5 combines with J gene TRBJ2-7; 14 bases fit TRBD2. The CDR3 consists of 15 residues. J lost 2 bases, V lost 6 bases, and 3 bases had no gene match. Germline CDR1 MNHEY, CDR2 SVGAGI. The DNA for the CDR3 is TGTGCCAGCAGGCCGGGACTAGCGGGAGCCTACGAGCAGTACTTC. Translating gives CASRPGLAGAYEQYF.

The CDR3 nucleotides are TGTGCCAGCAGTTTAGCGGGGGGTGCGGAGTTCTTC. Its translation is CASSLAGGAEFF. V usage is TRBV12-3 or TRBV12-4 and J usage is TRBJ2-1; possible D gene TRBD2, 6 bases. The CDR3 loop spans 12 amino acids. Trimming removed 0 bases from V and 14 bases from J, with 11 bases in between.

The chain combines TRBV14 with TRBJ1-5; the match to TRBD1 covers 8 bases. CDR3 length: 14 residues. V lost 5 bases and J lost 4; bases outside the gene matches: 4. The germline V gene has CDR1 SGHDN and CDR2 FVKESK. The CDR3 region has the DNA TGTGCCAGCAGCTCGACAGGGGCTAATCAGCCCCAGCATTTT. Its translation: CASSSTGANQPQHF.

This rearrangement joins TRBV18 to TRBJ2-3; D is unclear. Germline V lookup: CDR1 KGHSH, CDR2 LQKENI. The V end lost 3 bases, the J end lost 4 bases, and 8 bases lay between the germline ends. The CDR3 runs 13 residues. In nucleotides, the CDR3 is TGTGCCAGCTCACCTCCCCCTGCAGATACGCAGTATTTT. The encoded protein is CASSPPPADTQYF.

The chain uses TRBV4-1 and TRBJ1-5; D might be TRBD1 (5 bases). V was pared by 4 bases and J by 3 bases, with 13 bases between. Germline V gives CDR1 MGHRA, CDR2 YSYEKL. This CDR3 contains 15 residues. CDR3 amino acids: CASSPSGHFNQPQHF. Written as DNA, the CDR3 is TGCGCCAGCAGCCCCTCTGGACACTTCAATCAGCCCCAGCATTTT.